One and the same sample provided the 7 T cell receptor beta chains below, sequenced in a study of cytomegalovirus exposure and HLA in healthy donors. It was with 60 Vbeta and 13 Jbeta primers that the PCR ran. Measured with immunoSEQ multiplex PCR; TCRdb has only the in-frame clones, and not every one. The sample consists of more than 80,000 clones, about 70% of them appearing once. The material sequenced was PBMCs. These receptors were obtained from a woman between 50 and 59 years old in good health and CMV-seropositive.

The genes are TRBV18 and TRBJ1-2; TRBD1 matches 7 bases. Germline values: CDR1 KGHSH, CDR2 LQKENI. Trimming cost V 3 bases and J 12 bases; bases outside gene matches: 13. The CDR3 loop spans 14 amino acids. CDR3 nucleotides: TGTGCCAGCTCACCTTACGGACAGGACCCTCATCACACCTTC. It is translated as CASSPYGQDPHHTF.

The CDR3 region has the DNA TGTGCCAGCAGTGAATTCGGCGGGGGGGGTGAAGAGACCCAGTACTTC. It specifies CASSEFGGGGEETQYF. The V call is TRBV6-1, the J call TRBJ2-5, with 9 nucleotides matching TRBD2. Losses at the gene ends were 2 bases for V and 3 bases for J; bases not matched to a gene: 7. Germline V gene lookup returns CDR1 MNHNS and CDR2 SASEGT. This CDR3 region has 16 residues.

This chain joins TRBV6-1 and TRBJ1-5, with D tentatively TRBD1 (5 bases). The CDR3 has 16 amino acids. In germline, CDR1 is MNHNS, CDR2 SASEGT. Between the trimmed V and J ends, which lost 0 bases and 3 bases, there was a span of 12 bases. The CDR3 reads CASSEAGGGVNQPQHF. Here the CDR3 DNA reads TGTGCCAGCAGTGAAGCGGGGGGGGGTGTCAATCAGCCCCAGCATTTT.

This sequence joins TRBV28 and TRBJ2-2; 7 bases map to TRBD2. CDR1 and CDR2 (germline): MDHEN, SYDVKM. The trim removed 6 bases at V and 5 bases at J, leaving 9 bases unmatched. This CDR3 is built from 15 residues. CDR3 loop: CASSPLWGGTGELFF. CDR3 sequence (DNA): TGTGCCAGCAGCCCCTTGTGGGGGGGAACCGGGGAGCTGTTTTTT.

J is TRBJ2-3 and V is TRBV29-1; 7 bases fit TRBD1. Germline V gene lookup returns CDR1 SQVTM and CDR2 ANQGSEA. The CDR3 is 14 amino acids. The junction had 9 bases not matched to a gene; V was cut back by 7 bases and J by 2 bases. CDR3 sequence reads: CSGNPTGVTDTQYF. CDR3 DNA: TGCAGCGGGAACCCCACAGGGGTCACAGATACGCAGTATTTT.

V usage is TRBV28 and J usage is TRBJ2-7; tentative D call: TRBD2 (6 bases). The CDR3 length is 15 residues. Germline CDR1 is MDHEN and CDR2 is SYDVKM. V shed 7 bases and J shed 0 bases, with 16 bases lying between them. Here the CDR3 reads CASTRGAGYSYEQYF. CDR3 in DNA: TGTGCCAGCACCAGAGGTGCGGGGTACTCCTACGAGCAGTACTTC.

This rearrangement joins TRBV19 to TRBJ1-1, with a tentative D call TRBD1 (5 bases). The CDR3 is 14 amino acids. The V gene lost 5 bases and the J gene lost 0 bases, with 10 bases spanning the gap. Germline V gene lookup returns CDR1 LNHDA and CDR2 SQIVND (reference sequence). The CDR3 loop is CASSPGLMNTEAFF. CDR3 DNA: TGTGCCAGTAGTCCGGGACTGATGAACACTGAAGCTTTCTTT. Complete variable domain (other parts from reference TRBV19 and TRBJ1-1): DGGITQSPKYLFRKEGQNVTLSCEQNLNHDAMYWYRQDPGQGLRLIYYSQIVNDFQKGDIAEGYSVSREKKESFPLTVTSAQKNPTAFYLCASSPGLMNTEAFFGQGTRLTVV.